This TCR beta chain was observed in a study of cytomegalovirus exposure and HLA in healthy donors. The CDR3 has 14 residues. Germline CDR1 and CDR2: MDHEN and SYDVKM. V was shortened by 3 bases and J by 0 bases, with 8 bases between the two germline ends. Researchers ran the PCR with 60 Vbeta and 13 Jbeta primers. Method: immunoSEQ multiplex PCR; TCRdb's copy keeps in-frame clones and lacks some. The sample carries 130,000 or so clones, approximately 8.7% recorded once. A few counts support this clone. V usage is TRBV28 and J usage is TRBJ1-1; D might be TRBD1 (6 bases). This receptor was taken from a man aged 40-50 years in good health and CMV-seronegative. Sequencing was carried out using PBMCs. The CDR3 DNA follows: TGTGCCAGCAGTTTGACAGGAGTGAACACTGAAGCTTTCTTT. Residues: CASSLTGVNTEAFF.